This TCR beta chain was captured in a study of beta chain features in type 1 diabetes. It was via CD45RO/CCR7/CD25/CD127/CD95/CD27 that CD4+ naive, central memory, regulatory and stem cell-like memory cells were sorted. The sample holds a few counts of this clone. Isolated RNA was reverse transcribed in full, so expressed TCRB transcripts were sequenced. TCRdb's table, derived via immunoSEQ multiplex PCR, lists solely in-frame clones and lacks some. The sample holds 300,000 to 400,000 clones, approximately 12% seen once. The sample comprised naive CD4+ T cells from blood. The TCR originated in a man aged 18-30 years in good health.

CDR3 nucleotide sequence: TGTGCCAGCAGCTTGGCGGGGAGGTACGAGCAGTACTTC. Translated, it gives CASSLAGRYEQYF. The chain carries TRBV7-9 and TRBJ2-7, with D possibly TRBD2 on 6 matching bases. This CDR3 has 13 amino acids. Trimming left V 3 bases short and J 4 bases short, with 10 bases between. The germline V gene has CDR1 SEHNR and CDR2 FQNEAQ (reference sequence).